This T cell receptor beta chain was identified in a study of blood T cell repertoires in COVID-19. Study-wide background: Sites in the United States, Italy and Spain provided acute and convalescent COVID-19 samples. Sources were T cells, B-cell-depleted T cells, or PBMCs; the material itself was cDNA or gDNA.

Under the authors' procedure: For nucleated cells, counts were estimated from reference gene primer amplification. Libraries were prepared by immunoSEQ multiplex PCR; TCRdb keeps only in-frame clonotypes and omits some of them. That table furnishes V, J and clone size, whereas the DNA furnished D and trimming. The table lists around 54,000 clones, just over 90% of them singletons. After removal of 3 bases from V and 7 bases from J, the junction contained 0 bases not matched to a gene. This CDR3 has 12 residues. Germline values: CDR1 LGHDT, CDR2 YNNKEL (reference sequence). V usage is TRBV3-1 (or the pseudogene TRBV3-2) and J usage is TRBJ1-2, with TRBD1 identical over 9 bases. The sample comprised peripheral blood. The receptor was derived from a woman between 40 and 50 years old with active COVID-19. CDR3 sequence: CASSQDRGGYTF. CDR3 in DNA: TGTGCCAGCAGCCAGGACAGGGGTGGCTACACCTTC.